One and the same sample provided the 15 T cell receptor beta chains below, sequenced in a study of cytomegalovirus exposure and HLA in healthy donors. With 60 Vbeta and 13 Jbeta primers, the PCR was carried out. Measured with immunoSEQ multiplex PCR; TCRdb has only the in-frame clones, and not every one. The ten most abundant clones cover roughly 2.5% of a sample with approximately 140,000 clones. The sequencing sample was made of PBMCs. The receptors shown here come from a man aged 35 to 55 in good health and CMV-seronegative.

The chain recombines TRBV7-2 with TRBJ2-3; D might be TRBD2 (6 bases). Trimming removed 0 bases from V and 2 bases from J, with 12 bases in between. Looked up from germline, CDR1 is SGHTA and CDR2 is FQGNSA. This CDR3 is 16 amino acids long. CDR3 sequence reads: CASSLAGGANTDTQYF. In DNA form, the CDR3 reads TGTGCCAGCAGCTTAGCAGGCGGGGCTAACACAGATACGCAGTATTTT.

The chain links TRBV6-5 to TRBJ2-3, with TRBD1 matching over 7 bases. The V gene end was trimmed by 8 bases and the J gene end by 2 bases; junction bases not matched to a gene: 4. The CDR3 runs to 13 residues. The germline V gene has CDR1 MNHEY and CDR2 SVGAGI. CDR3 region: CASQQGSTDTQYF. The CDR3 region has the DNA TGTGCCAGCCAACAGGGGTCCACAGATACGCAGTATTTT.

Details on this clone: At one of its ends the junction is not consistent with the germline gene, which may arise from a read error. The chain joins TRBV6-1 to TRBJ1-5, with D uncertain. Germline V gives CDR1 MNHNS, CDR2 SASEGT. CDR3 length: 14 amino acids. The CDR3 DNA reads as TGTGCCAGTAGTGTTGGTAGAGGCAATCAGCCCCAGCATTTT. This encodes CASSVGRGNQPQHF.

The chain links TRBV7-2 to TRBJ2-7; D perhaps matches TRBD1 (5 bases). The CDR3 has 13 residues. Germline CDR1 is SGHTA and CDR2 is FQGNSA. V lost 2 bases and J lost 3, with 8 bases in between. The CDR3 DNA follows: TGTGCCAGCAGCTTACGCAGGGACTACGAGCAGTACTTC. Encoded protein: CASSLRRDYEQYF.

The V and J genes are TRBV5-8 and TRBJ2-7, with 7 bases matching TRBD1. The CDR3 covers 15 residues. V lost 1 base, J lost 2 bases, and 6 bases stayed unmatched. CDR1 is SGHTS, CDR2 YDEGEE, per germline. The CDR3 sequence: CASSLNRGETYEQYF. CDR3 DNA sequence: TGTGCCAGCAGCTTGAACAGGGGCGAAACCTACGAGCAGTACTTC. Full variable domain (missing parts from reference TRBV5-8 and TRBJ2-7): EAGVTQSPTHLIKTRGQQATLRCSPISGHTSVYWYQQALGLGLQFLLWYDEGEERNRGNFPPRFSGRQFPNYSSELNVNALELEDSALYLCASSLNRGETYEQYFGPGTRLTVT.

The genes are TRBV6-5 and TRBJ2-5, with 7 nucleotides matching TRBD2. CDR3 length equals 14 residues. Unmatched junction bases numbered 2, after V lost 2 bases and J lost 2 bases. Germline V gene sequence: CDR1 MNHEY, CDR2 SVGAGI. CDR3 region: CASSYARGQETQYF. The CDR3 nucleotides read TGTGCCAGCAGTTACGCGCGGGGGCAAGAGACCCAGTACTTC.

V usage is TRBV6-5 and J usage is TRBJ2-1; D is uncertain. CDR1 is MNHEY, CDR2 SVGAGI, per germline. With 6 bases removed from V and 5 bases from J, the gap between germline ends came to 14 bases. CDR3 length: 14 amino acids. The CDR3, as DNA: TGTGCCAGCAGACTACAAGGCGTGGACAATGAGCAGTTCTTC. Amino acid sequence: CASRLQGVDNEQFF.

V is TRBV11-2 and J is TRBJ2-3; 9 bases agree with TRBD1. CDR1 SGHAT and CDR2 FQNNGV come from the germline V gene. This CDR3 spans 15 amino acids. V lost 4 bases to trimming and J lost 1 base; unmatched junction nucleotides: 3. The CDR3 bases are TGTGCCAGCAGCTCAAGGACAGGGGGCACAGATACGCAGTATTTT. It yields the protein CASSSRTGGTDTQYF.

The CDR3 nucleotides read TGTGCCAGCAAAAGACAGGGCCCCTTGTCTGGGGCCAACGTCCTGACTTTC. This translates into CASKRQGPLSGANVLTF. The rearrangement uses TRBV5-4 and TRBJ2-6; 7 nucleotides match TRBD1. J gave up 1 base and V 6 bases, and 10 bases lay outside the gene matches. CDR1 and CDR2 from the germline V gene are SGHNT and YYREEE (reference sequence). The CDR3 has 17 amino acids.

CDR3 DNA sequence: TGCGCCAGCAGCTTGGTGCAGGGGATGAACACTGAAGCTTTCTTT. Residues: CASSLVQGMNTEAFF. The chain has TRBV5-1 and TRBJ1-1; D is possibly TRBD1 (6 bases). Trimming removed 0 bases at V and 0 bases at J, with 9 bases between. Per the germline V gene, CDR1 is SGHRS and CDR2 is YFSETQ. CDR3 length equals 15 residues.

The genes are TRBV13 and TRBJ2-3, with a tentative D call TRBD2 (5 bases). CDR1 is PRHDT, CDR2 FYEKMQ, per germline (reference sequence). V was pared by 2 bases and J by 6 bases, with 12 bases between. This CDR3 comprises 14 residues. CDR3 region: CASSLTVGGDTQYF. The CDR3, as DNA: TGTGCCAGCAGCTTAACAGTCGGCGGGGATACGCAGTATTTT.

V is TRBV5-6 and J is TRBJ1-4, with D perhaps TRBD1 (5 bases). The CDR3 has 17 residues. Germline-derived CDR1 and CDR2 are SGHDT and YYEEEE. Trimming removed 2 bases at V and 1 base at J, with 15 bases between. The CDR3 DNA is TGTGCCAGCAGCTTAGGGGTGGGGCGCGGAACTAATGAAAAACTGTTTTTT. This sequence encodes CASSLGVGRGTNEKLFF.

The J gene is TRBJ2-1, the V gene TRBV7-2; no reliable D call. CDR1 is SGHTA, CDR2 FQGNSA, per germline. The CDR3 is 14 residues long. Trimming shortened V by 1 base and J by 5 bases, and 9 bases separated the two germline ends. CDR3 nucleotide sequence: TGTGCCAGCAGCTTAGTCCAGGCGCACAATGAGCAGTTCTTC. It yields the protein CASSLVQAHNEQFF. Filled out from reference TRBV7-2 and TRBJ2-1, the complete variable domain reads GAGVSQSPSNKVTEKGKDVELRCDPISGHTALYWYRQSLGQGLEFLIYFQGNSAPDKSGLPSDRFSAERTGGSVSTLTIQRTQQEDSAVYLCASSLVQAHNEQFFGPGTRLTVL.

V gene TRBV10-3 combines with J gene TRBJ1-2; D call uncertain. Germline V gene sequence: CDR1 ENHRY, CDR2 SYGVKD. Trimming shortened V by 2 bases and J by 2 bases, and 6 bases separated the two germline ends. The CDR3 length is 13 residues. The CDR3 nucleotides are TGTGCCATCAGTGAGACAGCCAACTATGGCTACACCTTC. Its translation is CAISETANYGYTF.

This chain connects TRBV2 to TRBJ2-7; maybe TRBD2 (6 bases). The germline V gene encodes CDR1 SNHLY and CDR2 FYNNEI. This CDR3 contains 16 residues. V lost 6 bases to trimming and J lost 2 bases, with 20 bases between them. CDR3 DNA: TGTGCCAGCAGCGCTTACGGACTACTGAATGCCTACGAGCAGTACTTC. Protein product: CASSAYGLLNAYEQYF.